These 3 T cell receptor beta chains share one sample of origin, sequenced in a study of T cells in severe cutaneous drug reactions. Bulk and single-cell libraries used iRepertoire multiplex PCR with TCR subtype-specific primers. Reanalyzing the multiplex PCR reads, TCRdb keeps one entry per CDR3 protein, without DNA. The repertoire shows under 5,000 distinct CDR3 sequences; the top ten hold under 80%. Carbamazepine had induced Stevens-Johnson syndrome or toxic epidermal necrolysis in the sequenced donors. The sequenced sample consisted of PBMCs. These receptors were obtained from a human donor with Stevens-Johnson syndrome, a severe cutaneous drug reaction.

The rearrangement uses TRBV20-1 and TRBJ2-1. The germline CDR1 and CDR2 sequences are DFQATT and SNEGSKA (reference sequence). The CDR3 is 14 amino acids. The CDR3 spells CSAIAGGPDNEQFF.

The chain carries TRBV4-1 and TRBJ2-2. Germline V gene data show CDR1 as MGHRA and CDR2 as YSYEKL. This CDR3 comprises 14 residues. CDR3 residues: CASSHGIDTGELFF.

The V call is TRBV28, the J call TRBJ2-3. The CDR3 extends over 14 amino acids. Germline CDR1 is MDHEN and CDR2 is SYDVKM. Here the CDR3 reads CASQFLGGTDTQYF.